This TCR beta chain was documented in a study of blood T cell repertoires in COVID-19. Across the whole study: The origin of the acute and convalescent COVID-19 samples was the United States, Italy and Spain. Sample material is recorded as cDNA or gDNA derived from T cells, B-cell-depleted T cells, or PBMCs.

The germline V gene has CDR1 LNHNV and CDR2 YYDKDF (reference sequence). The ends were cut back, 0 bases at V and 6 bases at J, with 16 bases in the middle. The CDR3 has 16 amino acids. The authors' processing: Quantification of nucleated cells was approximated via reference gene primer amplification. The assay was immunoSEQ multiplex PCR, and TCRdb's table has in-frame clones only and misses some. The V and J calls and the clone size are those of that table, but D and trimming were determined from the DNA. Seen here are about 230,000 clones, 83% observed once, and the top ten hold about 7.4%. Sequencing used peripheral blood. The J gene is TRBJ2-3, the V gene TRBV15; maybe TRBD1 (5 bases). The sequence came from a woman aged 50 to 60 with acute or convalescent COVID-19. DNA for the CDR3: TGTGCCACCAGCAGAGATCGCCAAGGGGTCTTGGATACGCAGTATTTT. This translates into CATSRDRQGVLDTQYF.